These 2 T cell receptor beta chains originate from one sample sequenced in a study of CD4 T cells in relation to SARS-CoV-2 and coronaviruses. Antigen specificity for these receptors is unknown. Before the COVID-19 pandemic, during about 2011-2019, CD4+ T cells were taken from unexposed donors. The cells were cultured for 10 days before CD4+ T cells were isolated. TCRdb's table, derived via immunoSEQ multiplex PCR, lists solely in-frame clones and lacks some. In the table there are 18,000 or so clones, around 73% of which are singletons. Input material: CD4+ T cells from PBMCs, cultured in vitro. The source of these receptors is a human donor in good health.

A few counts support this clone. The genes are TRBV5-1 and TRBJ2-3, with TRBD2 identical over 8 bases. Germline assignment: CDR1 SGHRS and CDR2 YFSETQ. The CDR3 totals 17 residues. J gave up 4 bases and V 0 bases, and 10 bases lay outside the gene matches. The CDR3 sequence is CASSLVTAGGGADTQYF. The CDR3 coding sequence is TGCGCCAGCAGCTTGGTGACCGCGGGGGGCGGCGCAGATACGCAGTATTTT.

CDR3 coding DNA: TGTGCCAGCAGGCCCCCCGGACGTGAAACCGGGGAGCTGTTTTTT. Translating it yields CASRPPGRETGELFF. This rearrangement joins TRBV11-2 to TRBJ2-2, with D hard to call. The germline CDR1 and CDR2 sequences are SGHAT and FQNNGV. Deletions cut 6 bases from V and 5 bases from J, with 16 bases between. This CDR3 is 15 amino acids long.